A single TCR beta chain is shown here with its context. V shed 6 bases and J shed 3 bases, with 17 bases lying between them. The CDR3 contains 16 residues. Germline CDR1 reads WNHNN; CDR2 reads SYGVQD (reference sequence). Only in-frame clones appear in the TCRdb table, and some are missing; sequencing was by immunoSEQ multiplex PCR. The table has 250,000 to 300,000 clones, 88% seen once. This sample was included in a study of blood T cell repertoires in COVID-19. The receptor was derived from a woman under 40 with COVID-19, enrolled during active disease. The V call is TRBV10-1, the J call TRBJ2-2, with D perhaps matching TRBD1 (6 bases). The sequencing sample was made of peripheral blood. The CDR3: CASSGRTDLDTGELFF. The CDR3 DNA reads as TGCGCCAGCAGCGGTAGGACAGATCTCGACACCGGGGAGCTGTTTTTT.